This T cell receptor beta chain was sequenced in a study of naive and memory T cell subsets (dated by TCRdb to the late 2010s). About the study as a whole: In the figure summarizing the skin biopsy and whole blood samples, ten or so blood donors, 7 tuberculin skin test biopsies and 3 saline control biopsies were reported. Skin biopsies were taken from tuberculin skin test sites or from saline-injected control sites and were processed for RNA extraction as described before. PCR2 was typically performed as a SYBR Green qPCR that was stopped at a set threshold, although end-point PCR (roughly 6 cycles) could be used instead for low-input samples. Overall results and qualifications from the work: The potential sensitivity of the RNA-based method to TCR transcript changes with T cell activation and differentiation was acknowledged. The larger number of TCRs at tuberculin skin test sites was interpreted as T cell infiltration of a delayed type IV hypersensitivity reaction. Details of skin biopsy collection and RNA processing were not given in the paper but were referenced to earlier studies. TCR sequences were reportedly recovered from both types of skin biopsy, with far more TCRs being found at tuberculin skin test sites.

Library prep was done by UMI-ligation and nested PCR. Four rounds of PCR, run with the SP2 primer together with nested alpha and beta constant region primers, were used to amplify the ligated cDNA. For the blood and skin samples, reverse transcription of TCR RNA was done with SuperScript IV along with alpha and beta constant region primers. An oligonucleotide carrying the Illumina SP2 primer and a UMI was ligated to the cDNA 3' end using T4 RNA ligase 1. To prevent hairpin formation, the 12-nucleotide UMI was made up of two random hexamers with an eight-base spacer between them. From the second PCR onward, the TCR alpha and beta chain libraries were handled separately, and dual indexing was used for multiplexing. After pooling, the indexed libraries were analyzed by capillary electrophoresis and sequenced on either an Illumina MiSeq or NextSeq. To boost base diversity and improve cluster recognition, PhiX DNA at roughly 4.5-8% was spiked into the libraries. In the authors' own workflow: Demultiplexor took UMIs from read 2, joined the UMIs to the TCR sequence from read 1, and separated reads according to sample indices. V and J genes and V-J junctions were identified by Decombinator, and each TCR was assigned a five-part identifier that included V and J deletions. Collapsinator used UMIs to correct sequencing errors and PCR amplification heterogeneity, producing a UMI-based abundance for each TCR. CDR3Translator turned identifiers into nucleotide sequence, translated the nucleotide sequence into amino acids, and pulled out CDR3 regions based on terminal motifs. After normalization to the amount of input RNA, the error-corrected alpha and beta TCR counts from blood and from skin were compared. Using fastp at Q25 and MiXCR, TCRdb reprocessed the public reads and kept productive beta chains. Entries that share a CDR3 protein sequence are merged under the most common genes and DNA. The V and J calls reflect TCRdb's pipeline rather than the authors' work. For this sample the table gives 20,000 to 25,000 distinct CDR3 sequences, of which approximately 6% were detected only once. Jointly, the top ten make up approximately 5.7% of the sample.

This specimen's treatment or condition label, per the study, means: skin biopsy from PPD injection site in Mantoux-positive individual. Using 3' ligation of a UMI-containing oligonucleotide to TCR cDNA, the study laid out a robust and sensitive protocol to amplify, sequence and analyze TCRs. The tuberculin skin test biopsies were taken from PPD-injected sites in individuals who had a positive Mantoux test. Before reverse transcription, total RNA that had not been cell sorted was treated with RQ1 DNase, with a target input of 1 to 1000 ng. Libraries were prepared from skin biopsies and whole blood so that pipeline robustness could be tested in samples in which T cells form a minority population. This clonotype was recorded at least ten times. The clone's antigen remains unknown. Per-base qualities were not stored, and no clone one base away is much larger. V is pared back by 7 bases and J by 5 bases, with 9 bases lying between the germline termini. The CDR3 measures 12 amino acids from cysteine to phenylalanine. Only CDR3 DNA is held: 36 bases, read in frame from base 1. The germline V gene sets CDR1 to MNHNS and CDR2 to SASEGT.

The TCR sequence derives from an adult in good health. This chain joins TRBV6-1 to TRBJ2-1, with the D gene not confidently named. Material: skin, obtained from a tuberculin skin test site. In nucleotide form, the sequence is TGTGCCAGCACCGAGTTCCACAATGAGCAGTTCTTC. Translated, it reads CASTEFHNEQFF.